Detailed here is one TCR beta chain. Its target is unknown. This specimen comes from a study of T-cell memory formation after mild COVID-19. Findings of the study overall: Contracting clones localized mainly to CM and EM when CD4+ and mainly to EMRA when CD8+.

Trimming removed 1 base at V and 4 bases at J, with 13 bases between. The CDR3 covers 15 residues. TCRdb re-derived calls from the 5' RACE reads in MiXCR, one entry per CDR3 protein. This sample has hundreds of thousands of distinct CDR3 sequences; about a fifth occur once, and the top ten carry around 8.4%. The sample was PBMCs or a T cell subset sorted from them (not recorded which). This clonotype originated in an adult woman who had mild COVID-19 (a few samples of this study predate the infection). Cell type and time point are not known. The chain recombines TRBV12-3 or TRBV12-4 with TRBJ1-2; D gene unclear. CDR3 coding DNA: TGTGCCAGCAGTTTAGAGGGCGGAATATCCTATGGCTACACCTTC. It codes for CASSLEGGISYGYTF.